This T cell receptor (beta chain) was recorded in a study of cytomegalovirus exposure and HLA in healthy donors. This clone turned up a few times. Germline assignment: CDR1 SGHRS and CDR2 YFSETQ. V was shortened by 2 bases and J by 4 bases, with 13 bases between the two germline ends. This CDR3 spans 16 amino acids. The PCR ran on 60 Vbeta and 13 Jbeta primers. Measured with immunoSEQ multiplex PCR; TCRdb has only the in-frame clones, and not every one. The sample comprises approximately 150,000 clones, roughly 80% of which are singletons, and 4.8% rests with the top ten. The source of this sequence is a man aged 18 to 29 in good health and CMV-seronegative. The specimen was PBMCs. This sequence joins TRBV5-1 and TRBJ2-6; D may be TRBD1 (6 bases). The CDR3 sequence: CASSFLQGRGANVLTF. CDR3 coding DNA: TGCGCCAGCAGCTTTTTACAGGGTCGCGGGGCCAACGTCCTGACTTTC. Full variable domain (rest looked up from reference TRBV5-1 and TRBJ2-6): KAGVTQTPRYLIKTRGQQVTLSCSPISGHRSVSWYQQTPGQGLQFLFEYFSETQRNKGNFPGRFSGRQFSNSRSEMNVSTLELGDSALYLCASSFLQGRGANVLTFGAGSRLTVL.